A selection of T cell receptor beta chains follows, all from one sample in a study of blood T cell repertoires in COVID-19. Method: immunoSEQ multiplex PCR; TCRdb's copy keeps in-frame clones and lacks some. Of under 200,000 clones listed, 82% are singletons. Sequenced: PBMCs or T cells enriched from blood (not recorded which). These receptors came from an older woman with acute COVID-19. The CDR3 runs from the conserved cysteine through the conserved F or W. A D gene is named only where the DNA matches it firmly. Rows give clone size only sometimes, using once, few, many, or a class for an expanded clone.

d_call	v_call	j_call	clone_size	cdr3_nt	cdr3_aa
.	TRBV18	TRBJ2-7	.	TGTGCCAGCTCACCACGTGCTTTAGTCGAGGACGAGCAGTACTTC	CASSPRALVEDEQYF
.	TRBV6-5	TRBJ1-2	.	TGTGCCAGCAGTTACCCCGTCAGGACAGACTATGGCTACACCTTC	CASSYPVRTDYGYTF
TRBD2	TRBV7-2	TRBJ2-5	.	TGTGCCAGCAGCCTAATCTCGGGGGGAGAGACCCAGTACTTC	CASSLISGGETQYF
TRBD2	TRBV10-3	TRBJ2-3	.	TGTGCCATCAGGACCCCCGTAGCGGGGGCTGACACAGATACGCAGTATTTT	CAIRTPVAGADTDTQYF
.	TRBV5-4	TRBJ1-2	few	TGTGCCAGCAGCTTGAAGGGGGTGAGTGGCTACACCTTC	CASSLKGVSGYTF
.	TRBV7-9	TRBJ1-2	.	TGTGCCAGCAGCCGTGACGCACGACAATATGGCTACACCTTC	CASSRDARQYGYTF
.	TRBV11-2	TRBJ1-4	.	TGTGCCAGCAGCTCGACAGGCACACTAGGTGAAAAACTGTTTTTT	CASSSTGTLGEKLFF
.	TRBV3-1/TRBV3-2	TRBJ2-7	.	TGTGCCAGCAGCCAAGATCTGATCCAGGTCTACGAGCAGTACTTC	CASSQDLIQVYEQYF
TRBD1	TRBV10-3	TRBJ2-2	.	TGTGCCATCAGTGAGAAAGGGACAGGTGGCACCGGGGAGCTGTTTTTT	CAISEKGTGGTGELFF
TRBD2	TRBV6-5	TRBJ2-7	.	TGTGCCAGTCAGGGGACTAGTCTTTACGAGCAGTACTTC	CASQGTSLYEQYF
.	TRBV30	TRBJ1-6	.	TGTGCCTGGAGTAGGACAGTAACCTATAATTCACCCCTCCACTTT	CAWSRTVTYNSPLHF
.	TRBV27	TRBJ2-6	.	TGTGCCAGCAGTTTAAGTATACTAGGTTCGGGTGGGGCCAACGTCCTGACTTTC	CASSLSILGSGGANVLTF
TRBD1	TRBV10-3	TRBJ2-1	few	TGTGCCATCAGTGAGTCGGGACAGGGGTTCAATGAGCAGTTCTTC	CAISESGQGFNEQFF
.	TRBV13	TRBJ1-1	.	TGTGCCAGCAGCTCTACCTGGACAGACACTGAAGCTTTCTTT	CASSSTWTDTEAFF
.	TRBV6-5	TRBJ2-3	.	TGTGCCAGCAATCCAGCGGGCCTCACAGATACGCAGTATTTT	CASNPAGLTDTQYF
.	TRBV27	TRBJ2-3	.	TGTGCCAGCAGTTTCTTCGATACGCAGTATTTT	CASSFFDTQYF
TRBD2	TRBV24-1	TRBJ2-1	.	TGTGCCACCAGTGATCCACTAGCGGCATCCTACAATGAGCAGTTCTTC	CATSDPLAASYNEQFF
.	TRBV11-3	TRBJ2-1	.	TGTGCCAGCAGCTTAGACGGGAGCTCCTACAATGAGCAGTTCTTC	CASSLDGSSYNEQFF
.	TRBV30	TRBJ1-1	.	TGTGCCTGGAGGCAAGAGGGGGACACTGAAGCTTTCTTT	CAWRQEGDTEAFF
.	TRBV7-2	TRBJ2-3	.	TGTGCCAGCATCCGGGGACTTGGTGGCACAGATACGCAGTATTTT	CASIRGLGGTDTQYF
TRBD2	TRBV6-4	TRBJ2-3	.	TGTGCCAGCAGTGACTGGACTAGCGGGAAGGGCACAGATACGCAGTATTTT	CASSDWTSGKGTDTQYF
.	TRBV5-1	TRBJ1-5	.	TGCGCCAGCAGCTTGTACAGCGGTTCTAAGGACTCCCAGCATTTT	CASSLYSGSKDSQHF
.	TRBV7-9	TRBJ2-7	.	TGTGCCAGCAGCTCATTTAGTGACGGGGAGCAGTACTTC	CASSSFSDGEQYF
.	TRBV28	TRBJ1-1	once	TGTGCCAGCAGTTTACACATGAACACTGAAGCTTTCTTT	CASSLHMNTEAFF
.	TRBV2	TRBJ1-3	.	TGTGCCAGCAGTGTCCATGTCAGCTCTGGAAACACCATATATTTT	CASSVHVSSGNTIYF
.	TRBV29-1	TRBJ2-5	.	TGCAGCGGTGCCAGGGAAGAGACCCAGTACTTC	CSGAREETQYF
.	TRBV7-2	TRBJ1-2	.	TGTGCCAGCAGCTTCGTGAGGTCTAACTATGGCTACACCTTC	CASSFVRSNYGYTF
.	TRBV5-1	TRBJ2-2	.	TGCGCCAGCAGCTTGGGAGGCGGGGAGCTGTTTTTT	CASSLGGGELFF
.	TRBV6-2/TRBV6-3	TRBJ2-2	.	TGTGCCAGCAGTTACTCGGGGTTGGGGGCCGTAGACTTGAACACCGGGGAGCTGTTTTTT	CASSYSGLGAVDLNTGELFF
TRBD2	TRBV29-1	TRBJ2-3	.	TGCAGCGTTGGAGAGAGGGCTAGCGGGACAGATACGCAGTATTTT	CSVGERASGTDTQYF
.	TRBV5-1	TRBJ2-7	.	TGCGCCAGCGCTAACCCTCTAGGCTCCTACGAGCAGTACTTC	CASANPLGSYEQYF
.	TRBV4-3	TRBJ1-2	few	TGCGCCAGCAGCCAACGGTTACAGGGTAGTTTTGGCTACACCTTC	CASSQRLQGSFGYTF
.	TRBV19	TRBJ2-5	.	TGTGCCAGTAGTATAAAGACAGCCCAAGAGACCCAGTACTTC	CASSIKTAQETQYF
TRBD1	TRBV6-1	TRBJ1-4	.	TGTGCCAGCAGTGAAATGACAGGGGCGGCAACTAATGAAAAACTGTTTTTT	CASSEMTGAATNEKLFF
.	TRBV4-3	TRBJ2-2	.	TGCGCCAGCAGCCAAGAAGGGGGAAACCACGGGGAGCTGTTTTTT	CASSQEGGNHGELFF
TRBD2	TRBV14	TRBJ2-1	few	TGTGCCAGCAGCCAAGGGGGGGGAGGGCGTTACAATGAGCAGTTCTTC	CASSQGGGGRYNEQFF
TRBD1	TRBV9	TRBJ1-5	once	TGTGCCAGCAGCTCACAGGGGAGTGGACAGCCCCAGCATTTT	CASSSQGSGQPQHF
.	TRBV5-1	TRBJ1-6	.	TGCGCCAGCAGCTTGGGGCAGGGGTTCTCACCCCTCCACTTT	CASSLGQGFSPLHF
.	TRBV6-2/TRBV6-3	TRBJ2-1	.	TGTGCCAGCAGTACCGAGGGGGTAAGATACAATGAGCAGTTCTTC	CASSTEGVRYNEQFF
TRBD1	TRBV19	TRBJ1-5	.	TGTGCCAGTAGTATAGATCGAGGGACAGGGCAGGAGGGCAATCAGCCCCAGCATTTT	CASSIDRGTGQEGNQPQHF
.	TRBV24-1	TRBJ2-2	.	TGTGCCACCTGGGGGGGGGCGAGCGCCGGGGAGCTGTTTTTT	CATWGGASAGELFF
TRBD1	TRBV5-1	TRBJ2-1	.	TGCGCCAGCGCCTTACAGGGGGGTTCCTACAATGAGCAGTTCTTC	CASALQGGSYNEQFF
.	TRBV5-6	TRBJ1-6	.	TGTGCCAGCAGCTTGGTGCCCCAGGGTAATTCACCCCTCCACTTT	CASSLVPQGNSPLHF
.	TRBV5-5	TRBJ2-2	few	TGTGCCAGCGGCAGGAACACCGGGGAGCTGTTTTTT	CASGRNTGELFF
.	TRBV6-5	TRBJ1-2	.	TGTGCCAGCAGTTACTCCCGGGACACGCGGGGCTACACCTTC	CASSYSRDTRGYTF
TRBD1	TRBV10-3	TRBJ2-3	.	TGTGCCATACAGAGGACAGGGACCCCAGATACGCAGTATTTT	CAIQRTGTPDTQYF
.	TRBV4-1	TRBJ2-3	.	TGCGCCAGCGGTAAAGGAGGGCAGGGAGTGGGGAACACAGATACGCAGTATTTT	CASGKGGQGVGNTDTQYF
TRBD1	TRBV28	TRBJ1-2	few	TGTGCCAGCAGTTCGGACAGGGCTGGGTATGGCTACACCTTC	CASSSDRAGYGYTF